This entry concerns a single T cell receptor beta chain. This sample was taken from a study of blood T cell repertoires in COVID-19. Each participant's cohort was designated according to participant-reported clinical history. V lost 5 bases and J lost 1; bases outside the gene matches: 4. Germline V gives CDR1 PRHDT, CDR2 FYEKMQ (reference sequence). The CDR3 totals 15 residues. Profiled with immunoSEQ multiplex PCR; TCRdb holds only in-frame clones, not every one. This table holds around 250,000 clones, 70% to 90% found once. The chain couples TRBV13 to TRBJ2-2, with 7 bases aligning to TRBD1. The sequenced sample was PBMCs or T cells enriched from blood (not recorded which). The clonotype comes from a man aged 18 to 29 who had recovered from COVID-19. In DNA, the CDR3 is TGTGCCAGCAGCGCACGGACAGGGAACACCGGGGAGCTGTTTTTT. This translates into CASSARTGNTGELFF.